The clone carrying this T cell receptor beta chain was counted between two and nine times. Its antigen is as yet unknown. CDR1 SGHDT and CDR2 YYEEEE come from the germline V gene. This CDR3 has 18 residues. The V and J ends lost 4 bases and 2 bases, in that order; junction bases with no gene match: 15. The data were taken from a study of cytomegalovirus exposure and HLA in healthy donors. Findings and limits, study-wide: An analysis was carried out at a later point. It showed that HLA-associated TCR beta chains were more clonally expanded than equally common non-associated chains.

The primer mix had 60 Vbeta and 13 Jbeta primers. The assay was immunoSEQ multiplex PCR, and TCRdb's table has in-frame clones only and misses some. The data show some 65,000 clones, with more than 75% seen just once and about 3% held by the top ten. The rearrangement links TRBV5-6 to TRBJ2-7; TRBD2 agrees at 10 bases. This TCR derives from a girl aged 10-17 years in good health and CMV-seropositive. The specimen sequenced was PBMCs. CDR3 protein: CASSPRLAGSALAYEQYF. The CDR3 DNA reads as TGTGCCAGCAGCCCAAGACTAGCGGGTTCCGCGTTAGCCTACGAGCAGTACTTC.